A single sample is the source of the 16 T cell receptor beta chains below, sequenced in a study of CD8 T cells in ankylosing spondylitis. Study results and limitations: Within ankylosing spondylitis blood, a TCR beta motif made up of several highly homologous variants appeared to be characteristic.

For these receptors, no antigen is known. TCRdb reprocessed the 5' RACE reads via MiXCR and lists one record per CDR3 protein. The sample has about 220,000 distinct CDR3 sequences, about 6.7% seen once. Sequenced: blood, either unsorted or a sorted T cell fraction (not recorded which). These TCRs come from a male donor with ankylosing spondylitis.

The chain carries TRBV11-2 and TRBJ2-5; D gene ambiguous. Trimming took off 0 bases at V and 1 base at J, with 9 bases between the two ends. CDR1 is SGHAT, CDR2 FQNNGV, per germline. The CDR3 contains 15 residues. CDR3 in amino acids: CASSLDYSIQETQYF. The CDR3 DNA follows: TGTGCCAGCAGCTTAGATTACAGTATCCAAGAGACCCAGTACTTC.

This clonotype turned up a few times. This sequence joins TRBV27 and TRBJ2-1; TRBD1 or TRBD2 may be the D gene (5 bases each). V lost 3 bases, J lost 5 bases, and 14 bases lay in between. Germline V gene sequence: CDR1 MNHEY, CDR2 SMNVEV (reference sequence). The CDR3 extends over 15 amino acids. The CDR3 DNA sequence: TGTGCCAGCAGTTTGAGTCGGGGCTTAAACAATGAGCAGTTCTTC. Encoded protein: CASSLSRGLNNEQFF.

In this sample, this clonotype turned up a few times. DNA for the CDR3: TGTGCCAGCAGCCTCCGAACTAGCGGGGAAAGCACAGATACGCAGTATTTT. Translated: CASSLRTSGESTDTQYF. The chain uses TRBV4-2 and TRBJ2-3, with 10 bases that match TRBD2. The J segment lost 0 bases and the V segment lost 4 bases, leaving 7 bases of the junction unmatched. Germline values: CDR1 LGHNA, CDR2 YNFKEQ. The CDR3 runs 17 residues.

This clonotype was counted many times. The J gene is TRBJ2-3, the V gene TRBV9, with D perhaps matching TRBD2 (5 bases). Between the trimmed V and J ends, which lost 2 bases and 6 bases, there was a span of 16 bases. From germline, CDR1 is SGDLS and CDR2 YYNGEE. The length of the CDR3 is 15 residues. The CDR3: CASSVVGLPGDTQYF. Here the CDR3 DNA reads TGTGCCAGCAGCGTGGTGGGTCTCCCGGGGGATACGCAGTATTTT.

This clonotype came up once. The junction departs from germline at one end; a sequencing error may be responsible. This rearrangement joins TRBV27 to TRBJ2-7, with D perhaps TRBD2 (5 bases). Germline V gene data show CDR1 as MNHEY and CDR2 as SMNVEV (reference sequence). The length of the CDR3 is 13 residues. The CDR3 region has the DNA TGTACCAGCAGTGTCGGGGTAGGGTACGAGCAGTACTTC. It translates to CTSSVGVGYEQYF.

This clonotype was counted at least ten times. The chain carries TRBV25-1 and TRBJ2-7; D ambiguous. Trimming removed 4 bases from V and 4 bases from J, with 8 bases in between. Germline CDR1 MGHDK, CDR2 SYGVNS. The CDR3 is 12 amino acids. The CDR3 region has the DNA TGTGCCAGCAGTGGGGGTCGGTACGAGCAGTACTTC. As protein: CASSGGRYEQYF.

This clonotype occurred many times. DNA for the CDR3: TGTGCCAGCATCGACCTTAGCGGGAGCCTCACAGATACGCAGTATTTT. It is translated as CASIDLSGSLTDTQYF. The J gene is TRBJ2-3, the V gene TRBV11-2; 9 bases are a match to TRBD2. The CDR3 totals 16 residues. The V segment lost 7 bases and the J segment 2 bases; nucleotides outside the gene matches: 10. Looked up from germline, CDR1 is SGHAT and CDR2 is FQNNGV. The full variable domain, rest sourced from reference TRBV11-2 and TRBJ2-3, is EAGVAQSPRYKIIEKRQSVAFWCNPISGHATLYWYQQILGQGPKLLIQFQNNGVVDDSQLPKDRFSAERLKGVDSTLKIQPAKLEDSAVYLCASIDLSGSLTDTQYFGPGTRLTVL.

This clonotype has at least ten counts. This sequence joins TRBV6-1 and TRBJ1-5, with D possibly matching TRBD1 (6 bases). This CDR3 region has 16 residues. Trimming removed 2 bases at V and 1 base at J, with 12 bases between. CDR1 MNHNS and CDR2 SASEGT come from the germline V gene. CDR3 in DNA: TGTGCCAGCAGTGAATTGCGGGGGGCAAGCAATCAGCCCCAGCATTTT. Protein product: CASSELRGASNQPQHF.

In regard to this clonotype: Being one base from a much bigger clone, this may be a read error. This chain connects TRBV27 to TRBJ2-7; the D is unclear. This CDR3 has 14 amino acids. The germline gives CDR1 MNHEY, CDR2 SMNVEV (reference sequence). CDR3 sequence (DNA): TGTGCCAGCAGTTCACGAGGCTATCTGGACGAGCAGAACTTC. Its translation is CASSSRGYLDEQNF.

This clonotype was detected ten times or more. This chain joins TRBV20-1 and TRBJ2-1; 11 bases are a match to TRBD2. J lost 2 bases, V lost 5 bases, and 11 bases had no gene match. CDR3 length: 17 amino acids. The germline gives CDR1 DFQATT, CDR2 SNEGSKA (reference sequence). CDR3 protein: CSALSTSGSVPYNEQFF. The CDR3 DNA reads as TGCAGTGCTCTCAGCACTAGCGGGAGTGTTCCCTACAATGAGCAGTTCTTC.

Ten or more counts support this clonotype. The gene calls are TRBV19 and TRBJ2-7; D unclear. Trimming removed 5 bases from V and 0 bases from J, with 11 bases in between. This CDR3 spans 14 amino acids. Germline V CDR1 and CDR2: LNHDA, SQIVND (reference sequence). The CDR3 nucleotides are TGTGCCAGTAGTTCCGGGCTATACTCCTACGAGCAGTACTTC. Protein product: CASSSGLYSYEQYF.

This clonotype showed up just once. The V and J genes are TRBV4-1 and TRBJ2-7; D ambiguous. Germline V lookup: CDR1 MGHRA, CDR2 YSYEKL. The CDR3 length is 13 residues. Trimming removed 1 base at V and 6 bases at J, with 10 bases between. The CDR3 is CASSQAGLSEQYF. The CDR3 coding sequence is TGCGCCAGCAGCCAAGCTGGGTTAAGCGAGCAGTACTTC.

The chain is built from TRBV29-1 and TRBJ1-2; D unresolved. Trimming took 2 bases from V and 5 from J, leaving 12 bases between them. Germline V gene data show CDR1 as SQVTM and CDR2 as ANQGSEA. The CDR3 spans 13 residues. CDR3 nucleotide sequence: TGCAGCGTTGAAACGGGTGGGCAGTATGGCTACACCTTC. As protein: CSVETGGQYGYTF.

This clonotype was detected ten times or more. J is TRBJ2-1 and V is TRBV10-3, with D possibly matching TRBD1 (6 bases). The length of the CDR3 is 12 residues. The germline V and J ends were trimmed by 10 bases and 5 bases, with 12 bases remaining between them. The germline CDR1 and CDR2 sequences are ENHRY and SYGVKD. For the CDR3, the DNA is TGTGCCAGTGCCAGGGGAGACAATGAGCAGTTCTTC. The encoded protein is CASARGDNEQFF.

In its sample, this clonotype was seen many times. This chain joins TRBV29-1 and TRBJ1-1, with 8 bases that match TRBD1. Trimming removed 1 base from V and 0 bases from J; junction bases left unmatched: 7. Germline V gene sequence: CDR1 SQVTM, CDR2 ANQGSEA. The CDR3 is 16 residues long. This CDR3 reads CSVEGIRGHLNTEAFF. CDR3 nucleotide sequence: TGCAGCGTTGAAGGGATCAGGGGGCATTTGAACACTGAAGCTTTCTTT.

CDR3 in amino acids: CAIRPGTGGKMNTEAFF. DNA of the CDR3: TGTGCCATCAGGCCCGGGACAGGGGGGAAAATGAACACTGAAGCTTTCTTT. The V and J genes are TRBV10-3 and TRBJ1-1; 11 positions match TRBD1. V lost 6 bases to trimming and J lost 0 bases; unmatched junction nucleotides: 9. In germline, CDR1 is ENHRY, CDR2 SYGVKD. The CDR3 runs to 17 residues.